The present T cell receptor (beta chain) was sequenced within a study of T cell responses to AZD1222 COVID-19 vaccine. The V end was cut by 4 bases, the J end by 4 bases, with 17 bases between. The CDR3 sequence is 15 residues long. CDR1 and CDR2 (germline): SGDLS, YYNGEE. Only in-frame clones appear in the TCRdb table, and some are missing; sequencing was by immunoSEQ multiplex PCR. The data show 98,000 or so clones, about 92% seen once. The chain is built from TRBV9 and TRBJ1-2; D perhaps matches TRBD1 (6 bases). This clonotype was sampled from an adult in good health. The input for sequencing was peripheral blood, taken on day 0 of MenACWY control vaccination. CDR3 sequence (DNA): TGTGCCAGCAGCCTCGAGGGGGGGTTCGGCTATGGCTACACCTTC. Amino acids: CASSLEGGFGYGYTF.